This TCR beta chain was found in a study of T cell responses to AZD1222 COVID-19 vaccine. Study-wide results and caveats: Repertoires were obtained solely post-peak T cell response. It should be noted that donors were predominantly white British and more often female, and clonal diversity was possibly underestimated.

Concerning this clone: Its antigen is currently unknown.

This CDR3 has 14 residues. Germline V gives CDR1 MNHEY, CDR2 SMNVEV (reference sequence). V gave up 4 bases and J gave up 4 bases, with 11 bases separating them. The table came from immunoSEQ multiplex PCR; TCRdb's copy has only in-frame clones and leaves some out. The sample carries around 120,000 clones, roughly nine tenths recorded once. V gene TRBV27 combines with J gene TRBJ2-1; tentatively, D is TRBD1 (6 bases). The source was peripheral blood, collected on day 0 of AZD1222 vaccination. The receptor comes from an adult in good health. CDR3 bases: TGTGCCAGCAGTTCTGGACAGCTTTACAATGAGCAGTTCTTC. Translating gives CASSSGQLYNEQFF.